The 20 T cell receptor beta chains given below trace back to one sample, sequenced in a study of blood T cell repertoires in COVID-19. The data were produced by immunoSEQ multiplex PCR, yet TCRdb's version contains in-frame clones alone and is incomplete. The data contain around 190,000 clones, approximately 81% of them singletons. The sequencing input was peripheral blood. The origin of the receptors is a woman of 80 years or more with acute or convalescent COVID-19.

The J gene is TRBJ1-5, the V gene TRBV29-1, with no clear D. Germline CDR1 and CDR2: SQVTM and ANQGSEA. Trimming pared 2 bases from V and 0 bases from J, leaving 5 bases between. The CDR3 has 13 residues. CDR3: CSVEYSSNQPQHF. CDR3 bases: TGCAGCGTTGAATACAGTAGCAATCAGCCCCAGCATTTT.

This clone has just one count. The genes are TRBV7-2 and TRBJ2-5, with unresolved D. The CDR3 is made up of 13 amino acids. Germline CDR1 SGHTA, CDR2 FQGNSA. V was clipped by 4 bases and J by 2 bases, with 8 bases between them. The CDR3 DNA reads as TGTGCCAGCAGCTCCAGGCCTCAAGAGACCCAGTACTTC. Its translation: CASSSRPQETQYF. Variable domain in full (rest from reference TRBV7-2 and TRBJ2-5): GAGVSQSPSNKVTEKGKDVELRCDPISGHTALYWYRQSLGQGLEFLIYFQGNSAPDKSGLPSDRFSAERTGGSVSTLTIQRTQQEDSAVYLCASSSRPQETQYFGPGTRLLVL.

The chain carries TRBV3-1 (or the pseudogene TRBV3-2) and TRBJ2-7; 8 positions agree with TRBD2. The CDR3 runs to 14 residues. Germline assignment: CDR1 LGHDT and CDR2 YNNKEL (reference sequence). V lost 4 bases and J lost 12; bases outside the gene matches: 14. CDR3: CASSPVPGGGEGYF. The CDR3 nucleotides are TGTGCCAGCAGCCCAGTCCCGGGGGGGGGAGAAGGGTACTTC.

The chain is built from TRBV27 and TRBJ1-6; 8 bases map to TRBD1. The V gene end was trimmed by 5 bases and the J gene end by 6 bases; junction bases not matched to a gene: 6. This CDR3 region has 15 residues. Looked up from germline, CDR1 is MNHEY and CDR2 is SMNVEV (reference sequence). CDR3 region: CASSADRASNSPLHF. CDR3 coding DNA: TGTGCCAGCAGTGCGGACAGGGCTTCTAATTCACCCCTCCACTTT.

This clone was counted many times. The chain joins TRBV25-1 to TRBJ2-2; D is possibly TRBD2 (6 bases). The CDR3 runs to 15 residues. Looked up from germline, CDR1 is MGHDK and CDR2 is SYGVNS. V gave up 4 bases and J gave up 6 bases, with 15 bases separating them. The CDR3 DNA sequence: TGTGCCAGCAGTGGACCGGGAGCCTGGGCCGGGGAGCTGTTTTTT. It translates to CASSGPGAWAGELFF.

This clone was counted once. Distinct nucleotide sequences in the sample also encode this CDR3. This sequence joins TRBV2 and TRBJ2-1, with D uncertain. The CDR3 extends over 11 amino acids. Trimming left V 5 bases short and J 9 bases short, with 8 bases between. Germline V CDR1 and CDR2: SNHLY, FYNNEI. CDR3 in DNA: TGTGCCAGCAGTTTGGCTGGTGAGCAGTTCTTC. Translation gives CASSLAGEQFF.

The chain is built from TRBV29-1 and TRBJ1-5, with D possibly TRBD1 on 6 matching bases. Per the germline V gene, CDR1 is SQVTM and CDR2 is ANQGSEA. The V gene lost 6 bases and the J gene lost 3 bases, with 9 bases spanning the gap. This CDR3 comprises 12 residues. The CDR3 DNA reads as TGCAGCGTCGGGGACAACAATCAGCCCCAGCATTTT. Its protein is CSVGDNNQPQHF.

On this clone itself: This sample also contains other DNA sequences that code for the same CDR3. The V and J genes are TRBV5-4 and TRBJ1-2, with 8 bases lining up with TRBD1. CDR1 is SGHNT, CDR2 YYREEE, per germline (reference sequence). V lost 1 base and J lost 2; bases outside the gene matches: 1. The CDR3 is 14 amino acids. CDR3 bases: TGTGCCAGCAGCTTGCAGGGGGCGAACTATGGCTACACCTTC. It encodes CASSLQGANYGYTF.

Only one count was recorded for this clone. This chain links TRBV7-9 with TRBJ2-2; D possibly corresponds to TRBD1 (6 bases). Trimming left V 4 bases short and J 6 bases short, with 9 bases between. Germline loops: CDR1 SEHNR, CDR2 FQNEAQ (reference sequence). This CDR3 spans 13 amino acids. For the CDR3, the DNA is TGTGCCAGCAGCTCACAGGGACCCGGGGAGCTGTTTTTT. Amino acids: CASSSQGPGELFF.

The CDR3 region has the DNA TGTGCCAGCAGTTACTCGCCAGGAAAGATGAACACTGAAGCTTTCTTT. The encoded protein is CASSYSPGKMNTEAFF. V usage is TRBV6-5 and J usage is TRBJ1-1; D remains unclear. Germline V gene sequence: CDR1 MNHEY, CDR2 SVGAGI. With 0 bases removed from V and 0 bases from J, the gap between germline ends came to 11 bases. The CDR3 is 16 amino acids.

The rearrangement uses TRBV6-5 and TRBJ2-2, with D unresolved. The CDR3 has 14 residues. Germline assignment: CDR1 MNHEY and CDR2 SVGAGI. The germline V and J ends were trimmed by 6 bases and 3 bases, with 11 bases remaining between them. CDR3 sequence reads: CASSRDSYTGELFF. CDR3 in DNA: TGTGCCAGCAGCCGTGACTCCTACACCGGGGAGCTGTTTTTT.

The chain joins TRBV6-2 or TRBV6-3 to TRBJ1-1; D gene unclear. V lost 4 bases, J lost 0 bases, and 3 bases lay in between. The CDR3 runs to 12 residues. Germline CDR1 is MNHEY and CDR2 is SVGEGT. CDR3 region: CASSSVNTEAFF. DNA of the CDR3: TGTGCCAGCAGTTCCGTGAACACTGAAGCTTTCTTT.

This clone came up once. The rearrangement uses TRBV28 and TRBJ1-5; a possible D gene is TRBD1 (6 bases). V was cut by 2 bases and J by 6 bases, with 20 bases left in between. The germline CDR1 and CDR2 sequences are MDHEN and SYDVKM. The CDR3 consists of 17 residues. The DNA of the CDR3 is TGTGCCAGCAGTTTAGGCACAGGCCCAAGGGGGGGTCAGCCCCAGCATTTT. Amino acids: CASSLGTGPRGGQPQHF. Based on the CDR3 plus reference TRBV28 and TRBJ1-5, the full variable domain is DVKVTQSSRYLVKRTGEKVFLECVQDMDHENMFWYRQDPGLGLRLIYFSYDVKMKEKGDIPEGYSVSREKKERFSLILESASTNQTSMYLCASSLGTGPRGGQPQHFGDGTRLSIL.

This clone occurred once. The rearrangement uses TRBV10-3 and TRBJ1-6; D perhaps matches TRBD1 (5 bases). V shed 4 bases and J shed 8 bases, with 9 bases lying between them. CDR1 is ENHRY, CDR2 SYGVKD, per germline. This CDR3 contains 13 residues. The CDR3: CAISGGGHSPLHF. In nucleotides, the CDR3 is TGTGCCATCAGTGGGGGCGGACATTCACCCCTCCACTTT.

The chain recombines TRBV6-1 with TRBJ2-5; 7 bases map to TRBD1. This CDR3 has 19 residues. Germline CDR1 and CDR2: MNHNS and SASEGT. V was pared by 2 bases and J by 4 bases, with 19 bases of the junction left unmatched. The CDR3 DNA reads TGTGCCAGCAGTGAACTCCCGTTCGGAAGGGGGCGCGAGGGAGAGACCCAGTACTTC. Protein product: CASSELPFGRGREGETQYF.

The CDR3 spells CASSLIGLAGVGTDTQYF. CDR3 DNA sequence: TGTGCCAGCAGTTTGATCGGACTAGCGGGAGTAGGCACAGATACGCAGTATTTT. V is TRBV28 and J is TRBJ2-3; 13 bases fit TRBD2. Germline values: CDR1 MDHEN, CDR2 SYDVKM. V lost 3 bases, J lost 1 base, and 7 bases stayed unmatched. There are 18 residues in the CDR3. Full variable domain (rest looked up from reference TRBV28 and TRBJ2-3): DVKVTQSSRYLVKRTGEKVFLECVQDMDHENMFWYRQDPGLGLRLIYFSYDVKMKEKGDIPEGYSVSREKKERFSLILESASTNQTSMYLCASSLIGLAGVGTDTQYFGPGTRLTVL.

The chain joins TRBV5-1 to TRBJ1-2; D is perhaps TRBD1 (6 bases). The V end lost 4 bases, the J end lost 6 bases, and 16 bases lay between the germline ends. This CDR3 is 14 amino acids long. Germline CDR1 SGHRS, CDR2 YFSETQ. The CDR3: CASSHGQRGNGYTF. CDR3 bases: TGCGCCAGCAGCCACGGACAGCGGGGAAATGGCTACACCTTC.

The rearrangement links TRBV3-1 (or the pseudogene TRBV3-2) to TRBJ2-1, with 9 nucleotides matching TRBD2. With 4 bases clipped from V and 2 bases from J, the junction kept 12 bases outside the gene matches. Germline V gene sequence: CDR1 LGHDT, CDR2 YNNKEL (reference sequence). The length of the CDR3 is 18 residues. CDR3 sequence (DNA): TGTGCCAGCAGCCGCGGATTTCTAGCGGGAACGCCCTACAATGAGCAGTTCTTC. It specifies CASSRGFLAGTPYNEQFF.

This chain links TRBV6-5 with TRBJ2-1; D ambiguous. The CDR3 is 16 amino acids. The V gene lost 4 bases and the J gene lost 2 bases, with 15 bases spanning the gap. Germline assignment: CDR1 MNHEY and CDR2 SVGAGI. The CDR3 sequence is CASSSASVPAYNEQFF. CDR3 DNA sequence: TGTGCCAGCAGTTCGGCCAGCGTGCCAGCCTACAATGAGCAGTTCTTC.

The V gene is TRBV19, the J gene TRBJ2-1, with 7 bases lining up with TRBD2. The CDR3 is 13 amino acids. Looked up from germline, CDR1 is LNHDA and CDR2 is SQIVND (reference sequence). V shed 4 bases and J 3 bases; nucleotides not matched to a gene: 0. The CDR3 bases are TGTGCCAGTAGTAGCGGGGGCTACAATGAGCAGTTCTTC. Translation gives CASSSGGYNEQFF.